This T cell receptor (beta chain) was documented in a study of T cell responses to AZD1222 COVID-19 vaccine. Study-level background: Investigators merged groups given second doses at roughly 4 or roughly 12 weeks. Whole-study results and caveats: Donor demographics were predominantly white British with a female majority; clonal diversity may be underestimated. Two AZD1222 doses significantly raised spike-specific TCR breadth and depth over controls.

This clone has more than one count but fewer than ten. Its antigen remains unidentified. Germline CDR1 reads MNHEY; CDR2 reads SVGAGI. Trimming shortened V by 3 bases and J by 4 bases, and 13 bases separated the two germline ends. The CDR3 totals 15 residues. Measured with immunoSEQ multiplex PCR; TCRdb has only the in-frame clones, and not every one. The table has 110,000 or so clones, 86% seen once. The TCR sequence derives from an adult in good health. The chain links TRBV6-5 to TRBJ1-5; D unresolved. The starting material was peripheral blood, obtained on day 0 of AZD1222 vaccination. CDR3 DNA sequence: TGTGCCAGCAGTTATAATTGGGATGGGAATCAGCCCCAGCATTTT. Amino acid sequence: CASSYNWDGNQPQHF.